This is a list of T cell receptor beta chains from one sample in a study of T cell responses to AZD1222 COVID-19 vaccine. Profiled with immunoSEQ multiplex PCR; TCRdb holds only in-frame clones, not every one. Here the sample spans 190,000 or so clones, 88% being singletons. Sequenced here: peripheral blood, sampled 28 days after the second AZD1222 dose. These receptors all come from an adult who received the AZD1222 COVID-19 vaccine. CDR3s include the opening cysteine and the closing phenylalanine or tryptophan. The D gene is left open where the match is weak. Expanded clones are given a class, and other clones once, few, many or no size at all.

d_call	v_call	cdr3_length	j_call	clone_size	cdr3_aa	cdr3_nt
TRBD1	TRBV5-1	15	TRBJ2-3	.	CASSLGQGRTDTQYF	TGCGCCAGCAGCTTGGGACAGGGGAGGACAGATACGCAGTATTTT
TRBD2	TRBV30	17	TRBJ2-5	few	CAWSGTSGRANQETQYF	TGTGCCTGGAGCGGGACTAGCGGGAGAGCTAACCAAGAGACCCAGTACTTC
TRBD1	TRBV5-1	15	TRBJ2-1	.	CASSFGQGAYNEQFF	TGCGCCAGCAGCTTTGGACAGGGAGCCTACAATGAGCAGTTCTTC
TRBD2	TRBV28	16	TRBJ2-7	.	CASSSVASGPTYEQYF	TGTGCCAGCAGTTCCGTAGCTAGCGGTCCTACCTACGAGCAGTACTTC
.	TRBV28	11	TRBJ1-1	.	CASTRPFEAFF	TGTGCCAGCACTCGGCCCTTTGAAGCTTTCTTT
.	TRBV19	14	TRBJ2-2	.	CASRLGENTGELFF	TGTGCCAGTAGGTTGGGAGAGAACACCGGGGAGCTGTTTTTT
.	TRBV7-2	11	TRBJ2-7	.	CASSSGVEQYF	TGTGCCAGCAGCTCAGGGGTCGAGCAGTACTTC
.	TRBV19	15	TRBJ2-5	.	CASSIAGRMEETQYF	TGTGCCAGTAGTATAGCGGGACGGATGGAGGAGACCCAGTACTTC
.	TRBV30	13	TRBJ1-5	.	CAWSPRSNQPQHF	TGTGCCTGGAGTCCCCGCTCAAATCAGCCCCAGCATTTT
TRBD2	TRBV6-2/TRBV6-3	12	TRBJ2-1	.	CASSSGGTREFF	TGTGCCAGCAGTTCAGGCGGGACTAGGGAGTTCTTC
.	TRBV7-9	13	TRBJ1-5	few	CASSLADGQPQHF	TGTGCCAGCAGCTTGGCGGATGGGCAGCCCCAGCATTTT
TRBD2	TRBV7-9	17	TRBJ2-2	once	CASSRLHSGGDTGELFF	TGTGCCAGCAGCCGACTACATTCTGGGGGGGACACCGGGGAGCTGTTTTTT
.	TRBV11-2	15	TRBJ2-7	.	CASSLGPNGNYEQYF	TGTGCCAGCAGCTTGGGTCCGAACGGAAACTACGAGCAGTACTTC
.	TRBV3-1/TRBV3-2	18	TRBJ2-6	.	CASSQVQQGGTGANVLTF	TGTGCCAGCAGCCAAGTCCAACAGGGTGGGACTGGGGCCAACGTCCTGACTTTC
.	TRBV6-6	14	TRBJ2-7	.	CASSVPGTLYEQYF	TGTGCCAGCAGTGTCCCCGGGACACTCTACGAGCAGTACTTC
.	TRBV30	13	TRBJ2-3	.	CAARTENTDTQYF	TGTGCCGCTCGGACGGAGAACACAGATACGCAGTATTTT
TRBD1	TRBV28	15	TRBJ1-2	.	CASSLLGQGTLGYTF	TGTGCCAGCAGTTTATTGGGACAGGGTACGCTAGGCTACACCTTC
.	TRBV10-3	13	TRBJ2-3	.	CAISEGGTDTQYF	TGTGCCATCAGTGAAGGGGGCACAGATACGCAGTATTTT
TRBD1	TRBV18	14	TRBJ1-1	.	CASSPGTGNTEAFF	TGTGCCAGCTCCCCCGGGACAGGGAACACTGAAGCTTTCTTT